The entry below describes one T cell receptor (beta chain). Its antigen is as yet unknown. Method: immunoSEQ multiplex PCR; TCRdb's copy keeps in-frame clones and lacks some. The table has some 140,000 clones, 85% to 90% seen once; the top ten hold roughly 1.9%. The sample belongs to a study of cytomegalovirus exposure and HLA in healthy donors. On the study more broadly: A subsequent analysis stated that the approximately 120 validation repertoires were run on the same platform as the 550 to 750 first-cohort repertoires.

Findings and caveats of the study: A classifier reportedly called cytomegalovirus status with high sensitivity and specificity. The study listed some 160 cytomegalovirus-associated TCR beta chains.

This receptor was obtained from a human donor in good health. The material sequenced was PBMCs.

As DNA, the CDR3 is TGTGCCAGCAGTTTGACTAGCGGGAGCGAGCAGTACTTC. Protein: CASSLTSGSEQYF. V and J are TRBV28 and TRBJ2-7, with 12 nucleotides matching TRBD2. CDR1 and CDR2 (germline): MDHEN, SYDVKM. The CDR3 has 13 amino acids. J lost 6 bases, V lost 3 bases, and 0 bases had no gene match.